In its sample, the clone carrying this T cell receptor (gamma chain) is large. Its specificity is unknown. The same CDR3 arises from other DNA sequences in this sample as well. This entry belongs to a study of gammadelta T cells in human blood. TCRdb re-identified clones in the RT-PCR reads via CATT. Seen here are 330 or so gamma-chain clones, roughly 32% observed once, and the top ten hold roughly 25%. With 3 bases clipped from V and 0 bases from J, the junction kept 2 bases outside the gene matches. CDR1 VINAFY and CDR2 YDVSNSKD come from the germline V gene. This CDR3 is built from 13 residues. Study results and caveats: Right after birth, innate γδ T cells reportedly expanded polyclonally after microbial exposure.

This sequence originates from a human donor. Sample: non-Vgamma9Vdelta2 gamma-delta T cells from infant blood. The chain is built from TRGV5 and TRGJ1 or TRGJ2. The CDR3 spells CATWDRNYYKKLF. DNA for the CDR3: TGTGCCACCTGGGACCGGAATTATTATAAGAAACTCTTT.